The 17 T cell receptor beta chains listed next were all sequenced from one sample in a study of breast tumors, draining lymph nodes, adjacent tissues. TCRdb passed the multiplex PCR reads through MiXCR, listing each CDR3 protein once. Here the sample spans tens of thousands of distinct CDR3 sequences, roughly 39% being singletons. The sequenced sample was breast tumor tissue. Receptor source: a female donor with breast cancer. Some clones in this sample may be carry-over from other donors' samples.

V and J are TRBV7-8 and TRBJ2-5, with D perhaps being TRBD1 or TRBD2 (5 bases each). This CDR3 spans 15 amino acids. Germline V gives CDR1 SGHVS, CDR2 FQNEAQ. The germline V and J ends were trimmed by 5 bases and 7 bases, with 20 bases remaining between them. CDR3 protein: CASSMTGTDLGTQYF. The CDR3 coding sequence is TGTGCCAGCAGCATGACCGGGACGGACCTGGGGACCCAGTACTTC.

This clonotype has only one observation. An end of the junction does not agree with germline; a read error may underlie this. This CDR3 is CASSHGQAYGCTF. The CDR3 DNA sequence: TGTGCCAGCAGCCACGGACAGGCCTACGGCTGCACCTTC. The V gene is TRBV4-2, the J gene TRBJ1-2; 7 positions match TRBD1. This CDR3 has 13 amino acids. Germline V lookup: CDR1 LGHNA, CDR2 YNFKEQ.

A word on this clonotype: This is likely a read error, given that the CDR3 carries no conserved phenylalanine or tryptophan at its end. The gene calls are TRBV7-3 and TRBJ2-7; weak D call: TRBD2 (5 bases). CDR1 is SGHTA, CDR2 FQGTGA, per germline. Between the trimmed V and J ends, which lost 3 bases and 1 base, there was a span of 10 bases. The CDR3 runs to 14 residues. The CDR3 DNA reads as TGTGCCAGCAGCTTCCGAGGGCTTTCCTACGAGCAGTACCTC. Translated: CASSFRGLSYEQYL.

This clonotype was found many times. The chain recombines TRBV11-3 with TRBJ2-1, with a possible D match to TRBD2 (5 bases). This CDR3 has 15 amino acids. Deletions cut 4 bases from V and 1 base from J, with 11 bases between. Germline V CDR1 and CDR2: SGHNT, YENEEA. The CDR3 is CASSSRVLSYNEQFF. CDR3 coding DNA: TGTGCCAGCAGCTCGCGGGTTTTATCCTACAATGAGCAGTTCTTC. The whole variable domain, remainder taken from reference TRBV11-3 and TRBJ2-1, is EAGVVQSPRYKIIEKKQPVAFWCNPISGHNTLYWYLQNLGQGPELLIRYENEEAVDDSQLPKDRFSAERLKGVDSTLKIQPAELGDSAVYLCASSSRVLSYNEQFFGPGTRLTVL.

In this sample, this clonotype turned up many times. The chain uses TRBV20-1 and TRBJ2-3, with TRBD1 matching over 7 bases. V lost 5 bases, J lost 9 bases, and 11 bases stayed unmatched. Germline CDR1 reads DFQATT; CDR2 reads SNEGSKA (reference sequence). This CDR3 is built from 13 residues. CDR3 sequence: CSAPLQGGWTQYF. In DNA, the CDR3 is TGCAGTGCTCCCCTTCAAGGGGGCTGGACGCAGTATTTT.

Note on this clonotype: The conserved phenylalanine or tryptophan is not found at the CDR3 terminus, so this likely reflects a read error. The chain joins TRBV7-2 to TRBJ2-1, with D unresolved. Per the germline V gene, CDR1 is SGHTA and CDR2 is FQGNSA. Trimming took 1 base from V and 8 from J, leaving 12 bases between them. CDR3 length equals 14 residues. CDR3 nucleotide sequence: TGTGCCAGCAGCTTAGAACGGATCGAGCATGAGCAGTTCATC. It specifies CASSLERIEHEQFI.

The table lists this clonotype with many counts. A much larger clonotype is one base distant, so this may be a read error. The chain links TRBV20-1 to TRBJ2-7, with 9 bases fitting TRBD2. The V gene's germline CDR1 is DFQATT and CDR2 SNEGSKA (reference sequence). After removal of 4 bases from V and 7 bases from J, the junction contained 14 bases not matched to a gene. This CDR3 has 15 residues. The CDR3 protein is CSATSQREDTGEQYF. CDR3 DNA: TGCAGTGCTACCAGCCAGCGGGAGGATACAGGGGAGCAGTACTTC.

V gene TRBV19 combines with J gene TRBJ2-5; possible D gene TRBD2, 6 bases. This CDR3 has 14 amino acids. V lost 5 bases, J lost 6 bases, and 16 bases lay in between. CDR1 is LNHDA and CDR2 is SQIVND in the germline V gene (reference sequence). The CDR3 loop reads CASSAPGLGKTQYF. The CDR3, as DNA: TGTGCCAGTAGTGCCCCGGGACTGGGGAAGACCCAGTACTTC.

The CDR3 bases are TGTGCCAGCAAGAGCGGATCAGGGGACCAGCCCCAGCATTTT. This codes for CASKSGSGDQPQHF. The chain combines TRBV2 with TRBJ1-5, with a tentative D call TRBD1 (6 bases). CDR1 is SNHLY, CDR2 FYNNEI, per germline. Between the trimmed V and J ends, which lost 7 bases and 7 bases, there was a span of 17 bases. CDR3 size: 14 residues.

This rearrangement joins TRBV28 to TRBJ2-1, with 13 bases matching TRBD2. Per the germline V gene, CDR1 is MDHEN and CDR2 is SYDVKM. The CDR3 spans 14 residues. Trimming cost V 8 bases and J 10 bases; bases outside gene matches: 8. This chain's CDR3 is CASQLAGGLGEQFF. CDR3 in DNA: TGTGCCAGCCAACTAGCGGGAGGGCTCGGGGAGCAGTTCTTC.

This clonotype was detected ten times or more. A much larger clone differs from this one at a single base, so this may be a read error. The chain carries TRBV20-1 and TRBJ2-7; 9 bases are a match to TRBD1. The J segment lost 6 bases and the V segment lost 4 bases, leaving 10 bases of the junction unmatched. This CDR3 comprises 14 residues. Germline CDR1 DFQATT, CDR2 SNEGSKA (reference sequence). CDR3 in DNA: TGCAGTGCTATGACGGGACAGGGTATCCCCGAGCAGTACTTC. Encoded protein: CSAMTGQGIPEQYF.

There are many counts of this clonotype. The rearrangement joins TRBV5-8 to TRBJ2-7; tentatively, D is TRBD1 (5 bases). The germline V gene encodes CDR1 SGHTS and CDR2 YDEGEE. This CDR3 spans 14 amino acids. V lost 5 bases to trimming and J lost 4 bases, with 16 bases between them. The CDR3 protein is CASSSSLSGYEQYF. Written as DNA, the CDR3 is TGTGCCAGCAGTTCATCTTTGTCAGGGTACGAGCAGTACTTC.

This clonotype was seen ten or more times. The rearrangement uses TRBV20-1 and TRBJ2-3, with D perhaps given as TRBD1 or TRBD2 (5 bases each). V gave up 5 bases and J gave up 0 bases, with 21 bases separating them. Per the germline V gene, CDR1 is DFQATT and CDR2 is SNEGSKA (reference sequence). The CDR3 covers 17 residues. CDR3 amino acids: CSAWNSGRTTSTDTQYF. Here the CDR3 DNA reads TGCAGTGCTTGGAACTCGGGACGGACAACTAGCACAGATACGCAGTATTTT.

This clonotype showed up many times. V and J are TRBV6-2 or TRBV6-3 and TRBJ2-1, with D hard to call. The CDR3 loop spans 12 amino acids. Trimming took 4 bases from V and 7 from J, leaving 8 bases between them. Germline-derived CDR1 and CDR2 are MNHEY and SVGEGT. Here the CDR3 DNA reads TGTGCCAGCAGTTTCCGAGTGAATGAGCAGTTCTTC. Its translation is CASSFRVNEQFF.

This chain links TRBV11-3 with TRBJ2-3; no definite D call. Germline V lookup: CDR1 SGHNT, CDR2 YENEEA. This CDR3 comprises 13 residues. V was cut by 5 bases and J by 6 bases, with 12 bases left in between. The CDR3 DNA sequence: TGTGCCAGCAGCCCCAGTCCAGCGGATACGCAGTATTTT. It specifies CASSPSPADTQYF.

This chain connects TRBV1 to TRBJ2-7; whether TRBD2, the table's D call, matches the DNA was not checked. TRBV1 is classified as a pseudogene. CDR3 length equals 19 residues. The CDR3 sequence is CSVERSRGNQRKGIYEQYF. The CDR3 nucleotides read TGCAGCGTTGAGCGGTCTAGAGGGAACCAAAGGAAGGGTATCTACGAGCAGTACTTC.

This chain joins TRBV18 and TRBJ2-7, with D perhaps matching TRBD1 (10 bases). Germline CDR1 KGHSH, CDR2 LQKENI. This CDR3 region has 19 residues. The V end was cut by 7 bases, the J end by 0 bases, with 28 bases between. CDR3 protein: CASFRGQGNGAGGSYEQYF. The CDR3 DNA sequence: TGTGCCAGCTTCCGGGGACAGGGGAACGGAGCGGGAGGCTCCTACGAGCAGTACTTC.